Listed here are 20 T cell receptor beta chains from one sample, sequenced in a study of T-cell memory formation after mild COVID-19 (dated by TCRdb to about 2021). Library construction relied on 5' RACE. Sequencing relied on an Illumina NovaSeq 6000. The raw public reads went through TCRdb reprocessing: fastp at Q25, MiXCR clone calling, in-frame beta chains kept. Each CDR3 protein gets just one entry, which takes the most common genes and DNA from the rows behind it. In all, the sample holds fewer than 350,000 distinct CDR3 sequences, and roughly 17% of those were seen once. The ten largest clones capture approximately 22% of the sample. The sequencing sample was made of PBMCs or a T cell subset sorted from them (not recorded which). The receptors come from a young man who had mild COVID-19 (a few samples of this study predate the infection). The sample titles of this study are shuffled in the database, so cell type and time point are left out; the donor was told from shared clones.

This rearrangement joins TRBV24-1 to TRBJ2-2; D not resolved. V was pared by 4 bases and J by 11 bases, with 10 bases between. The CDR3 spans 12 residues. From germline, CDR1 is KGHDR and CDR2 SFDVKD. In DNA form, the CDR3 reads TGTGCCACCAGTGAGGGTTCGAGTGAGCTGTTTTTT. Translated, it gives CATSEGSSELFF.

This clonotype was seen many times. This chain connects TRBV3-2 to TRBJ2-7; TRBD1, the table's D call, lacks a check against the DNA. TRBV3-2 is assigned pseudogene status. This CDR3 is built from 16 residues. The CDR3 loop reads CASSHLRGTVPYEQYF. The CDR3 DNA sequence: TGTGCCAGCAGCCACCTAAGGGGGACCGTCCCCTACGAGCAGTACTTC.

This chain joins TRBV15 and TRBJ2-3; possibly TRBD1 or TRBD2 for D (5 bases each). Germline assignment: CDR1 LNHNV and CDR2 YYDKDF (reference sequence). V was pared by 0 bases and J by 4 bases, with 8 bases between. CDR3 length equals 14 residues. The CDR3 here is CATSRDPGPDTQYF. CDR3 nucleotides: TGTGCCACCAGCAGAGATCCGGGGCCAGATACGCAGTATTTT. The full variable domain, with the rest looked up from reference TRBV15 and TRBJ2-3, is DAMVIQNPRYQVTQFGKPVTLSCSQTLNHNVMYWYQQKSSQAPKLLFHYYDKDFNNEADTPDNFQSRRPNTSFCFLDIRSPGLGDTAMYLCATSRDPGPDTQYFGPGTRLTVL.

The chain uses TRBV29-1 and TRBJ2-7; 11 bases agree with TRBD2. The CDR3 spans 14 residues. Germline V gives CDR1 SQVTM, CDR2 ANQGSEA. J lost 2 bases, V lost 7 bases, and 7 bases had no gene match. The CDR3 loop is CSGTLAGGTYEQYF. CDR3 DNA: TGCAGCGGTACTCTAGCGGGGGGCACCTACGAGCAGTACTTC.

The V gene is TRBV18, the J gene TRBJ2-2, with a possible D match to TRBD1 (5 bases). CDR1 KGHSH and CDR2 LQKENI come from the germline V gene. This CDR3 is 15 amino acids long. The V end was cut by 4 bases, the J end by 5 bases, with 14 bases between. The CDR3 DNA sequence: TGTGCCAGCTCACTCACACCAGGGTTTACCGGGGAGCTGTTTTTT. This translates into CASSLTPGFTGELFF.

The chain joins TRBV5-1 to TRBJ2-6; D is perhaps TRBD1 or TRBD2 (5 bases each). Germline-derived CDR1 and CDR2 are SGHRS and YFSETQ. The V end was cut by 5 bases, the J end by 4 bases, with 13 bases between. The CDR3 sequence is 15 residues long. CDR3: CASSTSGDGANVLTF. DNA for the CDR3: TGCGCCAGCAGTACCTCCGGGGACGGGGCCAACGTCCTGACTTTC.

The J gene is TRBJ2-2, the V gene TRBV12-3 or TRBV12-4; D is ambiguous. V lost 6 bases and J 6 bases, leaving 11 bases between the germline ends. This CDR3 has 13 residues. CDR3 bases: TGTGCCAGCAGAGTCCGGGTAGCCGGGGAGCTGTTTTTT. It is translated as CASRVRVAGELFF.

This clonotype was counted between two and nine times. V gene TRBV12-3 or TRBV12-4 combines with J gene TRBJ2-2; 9 nucleotides align to TRBD1. V shed 3 bases, J shed 4 bases, and the junction held 3 bases outside the gene matches. The CDR3 runs to 15 residues. CDR3 nucleotide sequence: TGTGCCAGCAGTTTCCTGGACAGGGGCACCGGGGAGCTGTTTTTT. As protein: CASSFLDRGTGELFF.

This clonotype was counted between two and nine times. The CDR3 DNA is TGTGCCAGCAGCTACAGGGCAAGGGGCACAGATACGCAGTATTTT. Translation: CASSYRARGTDTQYF. The J gene is TRBJ2-3, the V gene TRBV7-2, with D possibly being TRBD1 (6 bases). Trimming left V 4 bases short and J 1 base short, with 12 bases between. Germline assignment: CDR1 SGHTA and CDR2 FQGNSA. The CDR3 spans 15 residues.

The rearrangement links TRBV10-2 to TRBJ1-2; 9 bases are shared with TRBD1. CDR3 size: 14 residues. Trimming cost V 3 bases and J 7 bases; bases outside gene matches: 6. Germline CDR1 is WSHSY and CDR2 is SAAADI. CDR3 sequence (DNA): TGCGCCAGCAGTGACCCCGGGACAGGGACTGGCTACACCTTC. The encoded protein is CASSDPGTGTGYTF.

DNA for the CDR3: TGCGCCAGCAGTGATCAAGGACAGGGCGGAGATACGCAGTATTTT. It translates to CASSDQGQGGDTQYF. The chain recombines TRBV10-1 with TRBJ2-3; 8 nucleotides align to TRBD1. Germline lookup yields CDR1 WNHNN and CDR2 SYGVQD (reference sequence). J was trimmed by 5 bases and V by 3 bases; bases with no gene match: 7. The CDR3 is 15 amino acids.

There are many counts of this clonotype. The rearrangement links TRBV7-2 to TRBJ2-1; 15 bases map to TRBD2. This CDR3 is 14 amino acids long. Germline assignment: CDR1 SGHTA and CDR2 FQGNSA. Trimming removed 6 bases from V and 10 bases from J; junction bases left unmatched: 4. This chain's CDR3 is CASRGLAGGWEQFF. The DNA of the CDR3 is TGTGCCAGCAGGGGACTAGCGGGGGGCTGGGAGCAGTTCTTC. Using reference TRBV7-2 and TRBJ2-1 for the parts outside the CDR3, the full variable domain is GAGVSQSPSNKVTEKGKDVELRCDPISGHTALYWYRQSLGQGLEFLIYFQGNSAPDKSGLPSDRFSAERTGGSVSTLTIQRTQQEDSAVYLCASRGLAGGWEQFFGPGTRLTVL.

This clonotype was seen a few times. The V and J genes are TRBV15 and TRBJ2-5; 8 nucleotides align to TRBD2. The CDR3 sequence is 16 residues long. With 1 base clipped from V and 1 base from J, the junction kept 5 bases outside the gene matches. Germline V gene data show CDR1 as LNHNV and CDR2 as YYDKDF (reference sequence). In DNA, the CDR3 is TGTGCCACCAGCAGAGGAGCGGGGGAAGGCCAAGAGACCCAGTACTTC. Protein sequence: CATSRGAGEGQETQYF.

This clonotype was found many times. The chain uses TRBV6-2 or TRBV6-3 and TRBJ2-5, with 8 positions matching TRBD1. Losses at the gene ends were 6 bases for V and 4 bases for J; bases not matched to a gene: 4. The CDR3 sequence is 13 residues long. Germline V gene data show CDR1 as MNHEY and CDR2 as SVGEGT. The CDR3 nucleotides are TGTGCCAGCAGGAAGACAGGGGTAGAGACCCAGTACTTC. Residues: CASRKTGVETQYF.

The chain joins TRBV28 to TRBJ2-2, with D unclear. Germline V gene sequence: CDR1 MDHEN, CDR2 SYDVKM. The CDR3 is 13 amino acids. V was clipped by 5 bases and J by 5 bases, with 9 bases between them. The CDR3: CASSGPRTGELFF. CDR3 nucleotide sequence: TGTGCCAGCAGTGGTCCTCGTACCGGGGAGCTGTTTTTT. Full variable domain (remainder filled in from reference TRBV28 and TRBJ2-2): DVKVTQSSRYLVKRTGEKVFLECVQDMDHENMFWYRQDPGLGLRLIYFSYDVKMKEKGDIPEGYSVSREKKERFSLILESASTNQTSMYLCASSGPRTGELFFGEGSRLTVL.

The chain is built from TRBV7-2 and TRBJ2-1, with D maybe TRBD1 (6 bases). This CDR3 is built from 14 residues. Trimming pared 5 bases from V and 8 bases from J, leaving 16 bases between. CDR1 and CDR2 (germline): SGHTA, FQGNSA. As DNA, the CDR3 is TGTGCCAGCAGCGTACAACAGGGTGGAGATGAGCAGTTCTTC. It yields the protein CASSVQQGGDEQFF.

J is TRBJ1-2 and V is TRBV6-5, with TRBD1 matching over 7 bases. V trimming: 6 bases; J trimming: 2 bases; junction bases outside the gene matches: 9. Germline values: CDR1 MNHEY, CDR2 SVGAGI. The length of the CDR3 is 15 residues. The CDR3 here is CASRYQGVGNYGYTF. CDR3 bases: TGTGCCAGCAGATATCAGGGGGTAGGGAACTATGGCTACACCTTC.

This clonotype occurred a few times. The rearrangement joins TRBV4-1 to TRBJ2-3; a possible D gene is TRBD2 (5 bases). The CDR3 loop spans 15 amino acids. V was clipped by 2 bases and J by 2 bases, with 11 bases between them. The germline CDR1 and CDR2 sequences are MGHRA and YSYEKL. The CDR3 protein is CASSQPRALTDTQYF. CDR3 in DNA: TGCGCCAGCAGCCAACCGCGGGCCCTCACAGATACGCAGTATTTT.

The sample holds many counts of this clonotype. The rearrangement links TRBV6-5 to TRBJ2-6; no clear D. The length of the CDR3 is 15 residues. Germline V gives CDR1 MNHEY, CDR2 SVGAGI. V lost 0 bases, J lost 0 bases, and 3 bases lay in between. The CDR3 sequence: CASSYSGSGANVLTF. As DNA, the CDR3 is TGTGCCAGCAGTTACTCCGGCTCTGGGGCCAACGTCCTGACTTTC.

This clonotype was observed a few times. The chain links TRBV4-3 to TRBJ1-6; no clear D gene. V lost 4 bases, J lost 13 bases, and 14 bases lay in between. The CDR3 is 13 amino acids. The germline V gene has CDR1 LGHNA and CDR2 YSLEER. CDR3 sequence: CASSPSPDLPLHF. The CDR3 DNA sequence: TGCGCCAGCAGCCCCAGCCCGGACCTGCCCCTCCACTTT.